These T cell receptor beta chains were read from a single sample in a study of radiation and T cells in renal cell carcinoma. TCRdb's copy holds only in-frame clones and misses some; the assay was immunoSEQ multiplex PCR. The sample lists around 140,000 clones; about 88% were seen once. Specimen: blood, collected from a patient whose treatment included radiotherapy and nephrectomy. These receptors came from a woman between 45 and 65 years old with renal cell carcinoma. CDR3s leave out the opening cysteine and the closing phenylalanine or tryptophan. Each record gives: CDR3 protein, V gene, J gene.

CDR3 protein: ASSLSDNEQF; V gene: TRBV7-9; J gene: TRBJ2-1
CDR3 protein: SAQDRSEQY; V gene: TRBV20-1; J gene: TRBJ2-7
CDR3 protein: ASRTRDNYEQY; V gene: TRBV6-5; J gene: TRBJ2-7
CDR3 protein: ASSLAERTGAYEQY; V gene: TRBV5-1; J gene: TRBJ2-7
CDR3 protein: ASSFWDRGNYEQY; V gene: TRBV6-5; J gene: TRBJ2-7
CDR3 protein: ASSQSHGRSYNEQF; V gene: TRBV4-3; J gene: TRBJ2-1
CDR3 protein: ASSVGNLAGQYQETQY; V gene: TRBV9; J gene: TRBJ2-5
CDR3 protein: ASSITPYSGNTIY; V gene: TRBV19; J gene: TRBJ1-3
CDR3 protein: ASRGTGETQY; V gene: TRBV6-1; J gene: TRBJ2-5
CDR3 protein: ASSFNSGTAYQETQY; V gene: TRBV27; J gene: TRBJ2-5
CDR3 protein: AISERSGRAGEQY; V gene: TRBV10-3; J gene: TRBJ2-7
CDR3 protein: ASSAASSYEQY; V gene: TRBV7-2; J gene: TRBJ2-7
CDR3 protein: ASSHGGEDTQY; V gene: TRBV14; J gene: TRBJ2-3
CDR3 protein: ASTQGQY; V gene: TRBV21-1; J gene: TRBJ2-7
CDR3 protein: ASSPLGTDTQY; V gene: TRBV4-2; J gene: TRBJ2-3
CDR3 protein: ASSQADLRDATGELF; V gene: TRBV14; J gene: TRBJ2-2
CDR3 protein: ASSPIGAGGTQY; V gene: TRBV27; J gene: TRBJ2-5
CDR3 protein: ASISGPKETQY; V gene: TRBV27; J gene: TRBJ2-5
CDR3 protein: ASSYSYSAYEQY; V gene: TRBV6-6; J gene: TRBJ2-7
CDR3 protein: ASSFGTLYSNQPQH; V gene: TRBV5-6; J gene: TRBJ1-5
CDR3 protein: ASGENEQF; V gene: TRBV7-9; J gene: TRBJ2-1
CDR3 protein: ASSKGWRTSYEQY; V gene: TRBV21-1; J gene: TRBJ2-7
CDR3 protein: ASRSGGGEQY; V gene: TRBV5-4; J gene: TRBJ2-7
CDR3 protein: ASSRRGQMNTEAF; V gene: TRBV27; J gene: TRBJ1-1
CDR3 protein: ASSERLGLASYNEQF; V gene: TRBV10-1; J gene: TRBJ2-1
CDR3 protein: ASSLGATEAF; V gene: TRBV11-2; J gene: TRBJ1-1
CDR3 protein: ASSVPGQGINEQF; V gene: TRBV28; J gene: TRBJ2-1
CDR3 protein: ASSLGQFYGYT; V gene: TRBV7-2; J gene: TRBJ1-2
CDR3 protein: ASSFGGGGGGQPQH; V gene: TRBV7-9; J gene: TRBJ1-5
CDR3 protein: ATSSRTHALTSAGANVLT; V gene: TRBV15; J gene: TRBJ2-6
CDR3 protein: AISEDRGNEQF; V gene: TRBV10-3; J gene: TRBJ2-1
CDR3 protein: ASSNQGIPKNIQY; V gene: TRBV21-1; J gene: TRBJ2-4
CDR3 protein: ASSIRGRVYTDTQY; V gene: TRBV9; J gene: TRBJ2-3
CDR3 protein: ASRQTSGRAYEQY; V gene: TRBV2; J gene: TRBJ2-7